This record concerns one TCR beta chain sequence. Its antigen is unidentified. V was trimmed by 0 bases and J by 5 bases, leaving 17 bases between them. This CDR3 spans 16 amino acids. Germline CDR1 reads SGHRS; CDR2 reads YFSETQ. The assay was immunoSEQ multiplex PCR, and TCRdb's table has in-frame clones only and misses some. This table holds about 73,000 clones, roughly 90% found once. The data were obtained in a study of OX40 agonist ivuxolimab in advanced cancers. The wider study: Those enrolled were roughly 80% male, with a mean age of roughly 60 years and ages from about 20 to 90. The study reported partial responses in three patients: one hepatocellular carcinoma, two cutaneous melanoma. Findings and limits, study-wide: Compared with others, partial responders at 0.1-3.0 mg/kg displayed clonal expansion among the lowest. Clonal expansion by week 6 occurred in CD4+ and CD8+ blood T cells (at 0.1 to 3.0 mg/kg).

Sequencing used CD4+ or CD8+ T cells sorted from blood, obtained in a trial of the OX40 agonist ivuxolimab. This chain uses TRBV5-1 with TRBJ2-5, with D tentatively TRBD1 (6 bases). The source of this sequence is an adult with an advanced solid tumor such as melanoma, head and neck, liver or kidney cancer. CDR3 nucleotide sequence: TGCGCCAGCAGCTTGGCGGGACACCTAATATGGGAGACCCAGTACTTC. This encodes CASSLAGHLIWETQYF.